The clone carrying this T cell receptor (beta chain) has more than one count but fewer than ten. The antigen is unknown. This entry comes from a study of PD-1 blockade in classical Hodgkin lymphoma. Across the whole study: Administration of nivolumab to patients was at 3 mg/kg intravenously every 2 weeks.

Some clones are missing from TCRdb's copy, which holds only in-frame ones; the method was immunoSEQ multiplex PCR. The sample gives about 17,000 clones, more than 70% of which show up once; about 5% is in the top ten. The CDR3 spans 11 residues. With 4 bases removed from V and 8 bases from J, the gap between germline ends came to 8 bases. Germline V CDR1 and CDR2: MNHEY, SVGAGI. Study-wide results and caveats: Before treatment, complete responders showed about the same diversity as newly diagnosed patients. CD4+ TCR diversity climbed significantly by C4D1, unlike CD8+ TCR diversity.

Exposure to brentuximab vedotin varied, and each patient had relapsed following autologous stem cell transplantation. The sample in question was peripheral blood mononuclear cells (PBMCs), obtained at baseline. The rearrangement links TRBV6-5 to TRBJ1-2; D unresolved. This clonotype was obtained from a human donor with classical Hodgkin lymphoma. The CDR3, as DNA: TGTGCCAGCAGTTTAGGAACGGGCTACACCTTC. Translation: CASSLGTGYTF.